The 26 T cell receptor beta chains in this list originate from one sample, sequenced in a study of T cell responses to AZD1222 COVID-19 vaccine. Produced via immunoSEQ multiplex PCR; TCRdb's table is partial and in-frame only. The sample carries about 110,000 clones, around 93% recorded once. The sample was peripheral blood, taken on day 0 of AZD1222 vaccination. These receptors were obtained from an adult in good health.

A word on this clone: The germline gene is not matched at one end of the junction; a read error may be the cause. This sequence joins TRBV19 and TRBJ1-1, with 7 positions matching TRBD1. Germline-derived CDR1 and CDR2 are LNHDA and SQIVND (reference sequence). This CDR3 contains 15 residues. As DNA, the CDR3 is TGTGCCAGCCCACCCTTTTCAGGGGGTGGAGGAGAGTGGGTCTTT. Translated, it gives CASPPFSGGGGEWVF.

This clone was recorded many times. This chain links TRBV6-5 with TRBJ2-3, with unresolved D. The CDR3 is 15 residues long. Trimming shortened V by 0 bases and J by 4 bases, and 11 bases separated the two germline ends. CDR1 and CDR2 (germline): MNHEY, SVGAGI. The CDR3 loop is CASSYSEGSADTQYF. Written as DNA, the CDR3 is TGTGCCAGCAGTTACTCGGAAGGGTCGGCAGATACGCAGTATTTT.

The chain employs TRBV19 and TRBJ1-1; TRBD1 matches 7 bases. J was trimmed by 5 bases and V by 10 bases; bases with no gene match: 7. Per germline, CDR1 LNHDA and CDR2 SQIVND (reference sequence). The CDR3 has 12 residues. CDR3 DNA: TGTGCCACCCAGACAGGGAGGACTGAAGCTTTCTTT. Translating gives CATQTGRTEAFF.

The chain combines TRBV29-1 with TRBJ1-1; D is possibly TRBD1 (5 bases). CDR3 length: 14 amino acids. The V and J ends lost 1 base and 3 bases respectively, with 12 bases between them. Germline assignment: CDR1 SQVTM and CDR2 ANQGSEA. CDR3 nucleotide sequence: TGCAGCGTTGAAGCTGGCTGGGGGGACACTGAAGCTTTCTTT. Protein product: CSVEAGWGDTEAFF.

V and J are TRBV19 and TRBJ1-2, with 8 positions matching TRBD1. The CDR3 runs to 12 residues. The J segment lost 0 bases and the V segment lost 10 bases, leaving 1 base of the junction unmatched. From germline, CDR1 is LNHDA and CDR2 SQIVND (reference sequence). DNA of the CDR3: TGTGCCACACAGGGGGCTAACTATGGCTACACCTTC. It is translated as CATQGANYGYTF. The entire variable domain, with the rest obtained from reference TRBV19 and TRBJ1-2, is as follows: DGGITQSPKYLFRKEGQNVTLSCEQNLNHDAMYWYRQDPGQGLRLIYYSQIVNDFQKGDIAEGYSVSREKKESFPLTVTSAQKNPTAFYLCATQGANYGYTFGSGTRLTVV.

Points on this clone: Within the sample, other DNA sequences also encode this same CDR3. The chain uses TRBV11-2 and TRBJ2-7; D is ambiguous. The ends were cut back, 5 bases at V and 2 bases at J, with 10 bases in the middle. The germline V gene encodes CDR1 SGHAT and CDR2 FQNNGV. This CDR3 is built from 13 residues. This chain's CDR3 is CASSRDTAYEQYF. The CDR3 DNA reads TGTGCCAGCAGCCGTGACACGGCCTACGAGCAGTACTTC.

The rearrangement links TRBV7-9 to TRBJ2-1, with D unclear. Germline CDR1 and CDR2: SEHNR and FQNEAQ (reference sequence). The CDR3 is 14 residues long. With 3 bases removed from V and 8 bases from J, the gap between germline ends came to 14 bases. CDR3 sequence reads: CASSFPLGGYEQFF. The DNA for the CDR3 is TGTGCCAGCAGCTTCCCGCTCGGTGGATATGAGCAGTTCTTC.

The chain uses TRBV9 and TRBJ1-3; D uncertain. The V and J ends lost 6 bases and 0 bases respectively, with 10 bases between them. This CDR3 spans 14 amino acids. Per germline, CDR1 SGDLS and CDR2 YYNGEE. CDR3 DNA: TGTGCCAGCACCGCCGGGAACTCTGGAAACACCATATATTTT. Amino acid sequence: CASTAGNSGNTIYF.

The chain is built from TRBV19 and TRBJ1-5; possibly TRBD1 for D (5 bases). This CDR3 is built from 13 residues. Germline V gene data show CDR1 as LNHDA and CDR2 as SQIVND (reference sequence). The V end lost 6 bases, the J end lost 7 bases, and 13 bases lay between the germline ends. This chain's CDR3 is CASSRQYGQPQHF. DNA for the CDR3: TGTGCCAGTAGCAGACAGTACGGACAGCCCCAGCATTTT.

The CDR3 loop reads CSASPSGGYEQYF. The CDR3 coding sequence is TGCAGTGCTAGTCCTAGCGGGGGGTACGAGCAGTACTTC. This rearrangement joins TRBV20-1 to TRBJ2-7, with 11 bases identical to TRBD2. V lost 3 bases and J lost 4; bases outside the gene matches: 2. The CDR3 loop spans 13 amino acids. Germline CDR1 reads DFQATT; CDR2 reads SNEGSKA (reference sequence).

This clone was counted a single time. This rearrangement joins TRBV2 to TRBJ1-1; TRBD1 aligns across 9 bases. The V and J ends lost 6 bases and 5 bases, in that order; junction bases with no gene match: 1. The CDR3 covers 12 residues. The germline CDR1 and CDR2 sequences are SNHLY and FYNNEI. The CDR3 DNA sequence: TGTGCCAGCAGGACAGGGGGGACTGAAGCTTTCTTT. It codes for CASRTGGTEAFF.

Written as DNA, the CDR3 is TGCGCCAGCAGTGAGTCGGATCGAGGGGGAAGGGTGACCATATATTTT. This codes for CASSESDRGGRVTIYF. This chain joins TRBV10-1 and TRBJ1-3; possibly TRBD1 for D (6 bases). V lost 0 bases, J lost 10 bases, and 19 bases lay in between. CDR3 length: 16 amino acids. CDR1 and CDR2 from the germline V gene are WNHNN and SYGVQD (reference sequence).

This chain connects TRBV18 to TRBJ2-7; weak D call: TRBD1 (5 bases). V shed 2 bases and J shed 3 bases, with 11 bases lying between them. The CDR3 contains 14 residues. Germline V gene data show CDR1 as KGHSH and CDR2 as LQKENI. The DNA for the CDR3 is TGTGCCAGCTCACCAAAGGACACCGTCTACGAGCAGTACTTC. Translation: CASSPKDTVYEQYF. The complete variable domain, with remaining parts taken from reference TRBV18 and TRBJ2-7, reads NAGVMQNPRHLVRRRGQEARLRCSPMKGHSHVYWYRQLPEEGLKFMVYLQKENIIDESGMPKERFSAEFPKEGPSILRIQQVVRGDSAAYFCASSPKDTVYEQYFGPGTRLTVT.

The rearrangement joins TRBV6-5 to TRBJ1-2, with 7 bases lining up with TRBD1. The CDR3 spans 16 residues. Looked up from germline, CDR1 is MNHEY and CDR2 is SVGAGI. V trimming: 0 bases; J trimming: 2 bases; junction bases outside the gene matches: 6. CDR3: CASSYSETGVNYGYTF. Written as DNA, the CDR3 is TGTGCCAGCAGTTACTCTGAAACAGGGGTAAACTATGGCTACACCTTC.

This chain connects TRBV10-3 to TRBJ1-1, with unresolved D. This CDR3 has 14 residues. V lost 10 bases, J lost 0 bases, and 15 bases lay in between. The germline V gene has CDR1 ENHRY and CDR2 SYGVKD. CDR3 nucleotide sequence: TGTGCCACCCAACGGACGGGGATGAACACTGAAGCTTTCTTT. It specifies CATQRTGMNTEAFF.

This clone was recorded once. This chain connects TRBV12-3 or TRBV12-4 to TRBJ1-2, with TRBD1 as a possible D gene (5 bases). The V and J ends lost 5 bases and 8 bases respectively, with 15 bases between them. The CDR3 consists of 13 residues. CDR3 residues: CASSPGQGGGYTF. The CDR3 DNA is TGTGCCAGCAGTCCCGGCCAGGGAGGCGGCTACACCTTC.

The rearrangement links TRBV5-1 to TRBJ1-4, with a weak D call TRBD1 (6 bases). Germline CDR1 and CDR2: SGHRS and YFSETQ. This CDR3 comprises 14 residues. Trimming removed 1 base from V and 7 bases from J, with 11 bases in between. CDR3 sequence (DNA): TGCGCCAGCAGCTTGTGGGGGGCAACTGAAAAACTGTTTTTT. It codes for CASSLWGATEKLFF. The variable domain in full, completed from reference TRBV5-1 and TRBJ1-4, reads KAGVTQTPRYLIKTRGQQVTLSCSPISGHRSVSWYQQTPGQGLQFLFEYFSETQRNKGNFPGRFSGRQFSNSRSEMNVSTLELGDSALYLCASSLWGATEKLFFGSGTQLSVL.

The rearrangement links TRBV5-1 to TRBJ1-6; D gene ambiguous. Germline assignment: CDR1 SGHRS and CDR2 YFSETQ. The V gene lost 0 bases and the J gene lost 9 bases, with 13 bases spanning the gap. This CDR3 has 15 residues. The CDR3 spells CASSLDEGTVSPLHF. The CDR3 bases are TGCGCCAGCAGCTTGGATGAGGGTACAGTTTCACCCCTCCACTTT.

The chain joins TRBV2 to TRBJ1-5; D not resolved. The CDR3 spans 15 residues. Between the trimmed V and J ends, which lost 6 bases and 0 bases, there was a span of 12 bases. Looked up from germline, CDR1 is SNHLY and CDR2 is FYNNEI. CDR3 region: CASRGGVSSNQPQHF. In DNA form, the CDR3 reads TGTGCCAGCAGGGGTGGGGTTTCTAGCAATCAGCCCCAGCATTTT.

The chain couples TRBV7-9 to TRBJ1-5, with D perhaps matching TRBD1 (5 bases). The CDR3 consists of 14 residues. Germline V gives CDR1 SEHNR, CDR2 FQNEAQ (reference sequence). V was pared by 0 bases and J by 4 bases, with 7 bases between. The CDR3 DNA is TGTGCCAGCAGCTTAGCCCAGGGTAATCAGCCCCAGCATTTT. Its protein product is CASSLAQGNQPQHF.

The chain has TRBV10-2 and TRBJ1-1, with D possibly TRBD1 on 5 matching bases. Looked up from germline, CDR1 is WSHSY and CDR2 is SAAADI. This CDR3 spans 15 amino acids. Trimming shortened V by 3 bases and J by 0 bases, and 11 bases separated the two germline ends. This CDR3 reads CASSDHRTLNTEAFF. The CDR3 bases are TGCGCCAGCAGTGATCACAGGACACTGAACACTGAAGCTTTCTTT.

CDR3 in amino acids: CASSISGDPYNEQFF. CDR3 DNA: TGTGCCAGCAGCATTAGCGGGGACCCCTACAATGAGCAGTTCTTC. V gene TRBV2 combines with J gene TRBJ2-1; 8 positions agree with TRBD2. V lost 6 bases to trimming and J lost 2 bases; unmatched junction nucleotides: 6. This CDR3 region has 15 residues. Germline loops: CDR1 SNHLY, CDR2 FYNNEI.

The chain has TRBV24-1 and TRBJ1-5; D unresolved. The CDR3 contains 13 residues. Germline lookup yields CDR1 KGHDR and CDR2 SFDVKD. Trimming took off 6 bases at V and 2 bases at J, with 7 bases between the two ends. CDR3 residues: CATSLKGNQPQHF. CDR3 nucleotides: TGTGCCACCAGTTTGAAGGGCAATCAGCCCCAGCATTTT.

J is TRBJ1-4 and V is TRBV30; a possible D gene is TRBD1 (5 bases). Trimming stripped 1 base from V and 10 bases from J, with 13 bases between. Germline V gene data show CDR1 as GTSNPN and CDR2 as SVGIG (reference sequence). CDR3 length equals 13 residues. This CDR3 is CAWSGRVGGKLFF. The CDR3 coding sequence is TGTGCCTGGAGTGGCAGGGTTGGTGGAAAACTGTTTTTT.

The chain has TRBV7-9 and TRBJ2-3, with no clear D. The germline V gene encodes CDR1 SEHNR and CDR2 FQNEAQ (reference sequence). The length of the CDR3 is 11 residues. The V end lost 8 bases, the J end lost 5 bases, and 8 bases lay between the germline ends. The CDR3 sequence is CASGVRDTQYF. DNA of the CDR3: TGTGCCAGCGGGGTCAGAGATACGCAGTATTTT.

V and J are TRBV15 and TRBJ1-1; a weak D match, TRBD1 (5 bases). Germline lookup yields CDR1 LNHNV and CDR2 YYDKDF (reference sequence). The CDR3 is 13 amino acids. Trimming removed 0 bases at V and 10 bases at J, with 12 bases between. The DNA of the CDR3 is TGTGCCACCAGCAGAGATCGGGCAGGGACAGCTTTCTTT. This translates into CATSRDRAGTAFF.